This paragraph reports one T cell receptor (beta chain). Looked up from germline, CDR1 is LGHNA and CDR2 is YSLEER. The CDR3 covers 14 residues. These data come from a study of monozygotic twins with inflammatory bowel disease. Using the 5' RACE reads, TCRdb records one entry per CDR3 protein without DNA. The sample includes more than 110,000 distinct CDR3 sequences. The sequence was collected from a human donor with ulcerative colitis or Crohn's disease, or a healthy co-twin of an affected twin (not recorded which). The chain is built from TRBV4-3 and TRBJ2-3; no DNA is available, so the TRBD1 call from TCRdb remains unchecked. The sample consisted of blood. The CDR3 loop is CASSQVTGIHTQYF.